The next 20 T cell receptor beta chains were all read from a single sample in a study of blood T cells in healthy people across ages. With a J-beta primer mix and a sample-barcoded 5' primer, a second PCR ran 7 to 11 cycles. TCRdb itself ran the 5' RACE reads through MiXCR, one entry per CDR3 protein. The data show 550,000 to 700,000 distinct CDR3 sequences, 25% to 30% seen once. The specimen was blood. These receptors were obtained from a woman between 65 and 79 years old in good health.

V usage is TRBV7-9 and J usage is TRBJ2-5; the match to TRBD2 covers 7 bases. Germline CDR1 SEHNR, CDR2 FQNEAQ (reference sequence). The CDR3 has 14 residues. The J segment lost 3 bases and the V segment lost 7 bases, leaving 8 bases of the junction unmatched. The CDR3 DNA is TGTGCCAGCAACTCCACCGGGACTAAAGAGACCCAGTACTTC. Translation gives CASNSTGTKETQYF.

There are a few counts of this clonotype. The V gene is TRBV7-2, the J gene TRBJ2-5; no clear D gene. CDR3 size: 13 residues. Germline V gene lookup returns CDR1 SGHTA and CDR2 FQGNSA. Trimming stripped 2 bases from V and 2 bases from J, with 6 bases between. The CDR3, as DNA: TGTGCCAGCAGCTTAAACGCACAAGAGACCCAGTACTTC. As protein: CASSLNAQETQYF.

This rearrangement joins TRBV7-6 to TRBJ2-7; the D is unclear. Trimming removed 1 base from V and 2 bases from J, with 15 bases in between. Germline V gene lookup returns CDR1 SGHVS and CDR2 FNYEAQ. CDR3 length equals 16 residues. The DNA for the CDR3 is TGTGCCAGCAGCTTAGGGTCCCCCACCGGCCCCTACGAGCAGTACTTC. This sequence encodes CASSLGSPTGPYEQYF. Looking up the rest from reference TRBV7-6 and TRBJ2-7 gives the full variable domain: GAGVSQSPRYKVTKRGQDVALRCDPISGHVSLYWYRQALGQGPEFLTYFNYEAQQDKSGLPNDRFSAERPEGSISTLTIQRTEQRDSAMYRCASSLGSPTGPYEQYFGPGTRLTVT.

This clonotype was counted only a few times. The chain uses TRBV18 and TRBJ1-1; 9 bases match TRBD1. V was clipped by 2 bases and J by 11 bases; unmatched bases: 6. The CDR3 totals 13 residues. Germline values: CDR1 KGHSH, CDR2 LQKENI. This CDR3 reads CASSPAGQGRAFF. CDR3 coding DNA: TGTGCCAGCTCACCAGCCGGACAGGGGCGGGCTTTCTTT.

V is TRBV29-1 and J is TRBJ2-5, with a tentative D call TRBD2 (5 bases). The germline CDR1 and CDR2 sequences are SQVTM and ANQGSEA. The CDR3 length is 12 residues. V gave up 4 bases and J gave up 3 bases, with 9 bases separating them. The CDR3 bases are TGCAGCGTTGGGACTGGAGAAGAGACCCAGTACTTC. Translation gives CSVGTGEETQYF.

The CDR3 DNA follows: TGTGCCAGCAGTCCATGGACTAGCCGAAATGAGCAGTTCTTC. It yields the protein CASSPWTSRNEQFF. The rearrangement links TRBV28 to TRBJ2-1; 8 nucleotides line up with TRBD2. With 5 bases clipped from V and 7 bases from J, the junction kept 7 bases outside the gene matches. This CDR3 is built from 14 residues. Germline assignment: CDR1 MDHEN and CDR2 SYDVKM.

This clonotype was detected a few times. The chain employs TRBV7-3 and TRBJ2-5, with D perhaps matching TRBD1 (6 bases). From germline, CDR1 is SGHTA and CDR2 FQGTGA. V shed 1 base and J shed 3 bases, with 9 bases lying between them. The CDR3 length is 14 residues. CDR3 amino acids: CASSLRAGEETQYF. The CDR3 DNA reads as TGTGCCAGCAGCTTAAGAGCAGGGGAAGAGACCCAGTACTTC.

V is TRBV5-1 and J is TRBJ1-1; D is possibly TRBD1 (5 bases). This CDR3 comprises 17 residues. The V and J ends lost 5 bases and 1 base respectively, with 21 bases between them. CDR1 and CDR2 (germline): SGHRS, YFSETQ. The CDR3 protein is CASRPGSGENRNTEAFF. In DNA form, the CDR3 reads TGCGCCAGCAGACCCGGATCGGGGGAGAACAGGAACACTGAAGCTTTCTTT.

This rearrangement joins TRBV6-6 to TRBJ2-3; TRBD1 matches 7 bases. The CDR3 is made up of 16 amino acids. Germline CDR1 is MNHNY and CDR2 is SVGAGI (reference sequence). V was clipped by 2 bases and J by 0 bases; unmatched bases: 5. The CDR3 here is CASSYDGTASTDTQYF. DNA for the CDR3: TGTGCCAGCAGTTACGACGGGACAGCAAGCACAGATACGCAGTATTTT.

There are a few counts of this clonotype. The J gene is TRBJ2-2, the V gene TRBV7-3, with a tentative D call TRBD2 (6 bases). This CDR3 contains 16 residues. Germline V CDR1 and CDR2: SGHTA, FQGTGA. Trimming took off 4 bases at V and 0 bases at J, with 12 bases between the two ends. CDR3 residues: CASSSSGRANTGELFF. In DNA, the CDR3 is TGTGCCAGCAGCTCAAGCGGGCGCGCGAACACCGGGGAGCTGTTTTTT.

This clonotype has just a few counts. The CDR3 is CASSELIRTGTSNEQFF. Written as DNA, the CDR3 is TGTGCCAGCAGTGAACTTATAAGGACAGGGACATCAAATGAGCAGTTCTTC. The rearrangement links TRBV6-1 to TRBJ2-1; 8 bases line up with TRBD1. The CDR3 contains 17 residues. Trimming removed 2 bases from V and 7 bases from J; junction bases left unmatched: 13. CDR1 and CDR2 from the germline V gene are MNHNS and SASEGT.

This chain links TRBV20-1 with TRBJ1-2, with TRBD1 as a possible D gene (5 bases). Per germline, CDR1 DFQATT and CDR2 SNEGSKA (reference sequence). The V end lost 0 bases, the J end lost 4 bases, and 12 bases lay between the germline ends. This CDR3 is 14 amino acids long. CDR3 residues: CSARDKGHGYGYTF. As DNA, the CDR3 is TGCAGTGCTAGAGATAAGGGGCACGGCTATGGCTACACCTTC.

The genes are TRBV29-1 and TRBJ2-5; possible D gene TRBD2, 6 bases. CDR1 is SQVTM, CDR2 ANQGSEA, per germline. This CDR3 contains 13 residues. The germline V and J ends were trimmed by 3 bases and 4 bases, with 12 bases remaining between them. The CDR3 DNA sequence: TGCAGCGTTGACCGGGGGAGAGGAGAGACCCAGTACTTC. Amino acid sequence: CSVDRGRGETQYF.

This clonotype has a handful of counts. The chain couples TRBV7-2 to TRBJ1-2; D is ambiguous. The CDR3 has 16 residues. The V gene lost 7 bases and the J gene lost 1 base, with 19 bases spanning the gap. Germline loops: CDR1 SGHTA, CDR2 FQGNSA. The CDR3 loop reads CASIGTQGPDNYGYTF. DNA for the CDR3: TGTGCCAGCATCGGAACCCAAGGACCCGATAACTATGGCTACACCTTC.

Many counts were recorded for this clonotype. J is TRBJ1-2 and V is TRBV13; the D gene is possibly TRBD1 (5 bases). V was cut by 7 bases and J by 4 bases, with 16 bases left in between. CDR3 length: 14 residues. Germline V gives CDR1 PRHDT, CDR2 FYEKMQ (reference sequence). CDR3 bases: TGTGCCAGCACGTTACGGGGGAACTCCTATGGCTACACCTTC. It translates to CASTLRGNSYGYTF.

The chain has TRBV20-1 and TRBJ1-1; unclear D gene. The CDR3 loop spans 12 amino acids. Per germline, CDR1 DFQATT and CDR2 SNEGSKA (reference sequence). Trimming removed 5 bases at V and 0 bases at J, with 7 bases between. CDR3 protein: CSARGMNTEAFF. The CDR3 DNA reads TGCAGTGCTCGGGGAATGAACACTGAAGCTTTCTTT.

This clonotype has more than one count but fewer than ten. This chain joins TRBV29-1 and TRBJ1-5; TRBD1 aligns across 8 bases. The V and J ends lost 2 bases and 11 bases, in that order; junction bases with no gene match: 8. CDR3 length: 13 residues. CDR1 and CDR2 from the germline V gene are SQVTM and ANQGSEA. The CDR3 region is CSVETQQGGTQHF. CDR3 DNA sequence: TGCAGCGTTGAAACACAACAGGGGGGGACCCAGCATTTT.

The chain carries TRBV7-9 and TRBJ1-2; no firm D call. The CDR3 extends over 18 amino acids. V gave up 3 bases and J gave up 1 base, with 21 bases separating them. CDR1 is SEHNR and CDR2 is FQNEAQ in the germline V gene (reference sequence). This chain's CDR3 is CASSFRPQSAVFNYGYTF. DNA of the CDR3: TGTGCCAGCAGCTTTCGACCCCAGTCGGCAGTGTTTAACTATGGCTACACCTTC.

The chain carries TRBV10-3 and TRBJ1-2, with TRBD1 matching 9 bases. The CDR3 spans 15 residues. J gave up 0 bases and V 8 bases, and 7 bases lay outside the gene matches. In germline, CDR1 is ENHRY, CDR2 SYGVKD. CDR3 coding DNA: TGTGCCATCCAGGGACAGGGCTCTTCTAACTATGGCTACACCTTC. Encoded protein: CAIQGQGSSNYGYTF.

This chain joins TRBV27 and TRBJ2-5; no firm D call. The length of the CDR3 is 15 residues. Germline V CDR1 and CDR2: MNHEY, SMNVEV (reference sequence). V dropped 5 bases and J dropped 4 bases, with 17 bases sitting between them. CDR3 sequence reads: CASSPETNRGETQYF. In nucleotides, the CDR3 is TGTGCCAGCAGTCCCGAGACAAACCGCGGAGAGACCCAGTACTTC.